This T cell receptor (beta chain) was identified during a study of blood T cell repertoires in COVID-19. The ends were cut back, 2 bases at V and 7 bases at J, with 17 bases in the middle. The CDR3 runs 15 residues. The germline V gene encodes CDR1 MNHEY and CDR2 SVGAGI. Assay: immunoSEQ multiplex PCR; the TCRdb copy retains only in-frame clones and omits some. Counted here are a few hundred thousand clones, approximately 78% occurring once; the ten biggest clones make up around 8%. The V call is TRBV6-5, the J call TRBJ1-2; perhaps TRBD1 as D (6 bases). The receptor was isolated from a woman aged 80 or over with COVID-19, enrolled during active disease. The sample was peripheral blood. The CDR3 nucleotides read TGTGCCAGCAGTTACCGCCCTTCAGGGGTGGGTGGCTACACCTTC. Its protein is CASSYRPSGVGGYTF.